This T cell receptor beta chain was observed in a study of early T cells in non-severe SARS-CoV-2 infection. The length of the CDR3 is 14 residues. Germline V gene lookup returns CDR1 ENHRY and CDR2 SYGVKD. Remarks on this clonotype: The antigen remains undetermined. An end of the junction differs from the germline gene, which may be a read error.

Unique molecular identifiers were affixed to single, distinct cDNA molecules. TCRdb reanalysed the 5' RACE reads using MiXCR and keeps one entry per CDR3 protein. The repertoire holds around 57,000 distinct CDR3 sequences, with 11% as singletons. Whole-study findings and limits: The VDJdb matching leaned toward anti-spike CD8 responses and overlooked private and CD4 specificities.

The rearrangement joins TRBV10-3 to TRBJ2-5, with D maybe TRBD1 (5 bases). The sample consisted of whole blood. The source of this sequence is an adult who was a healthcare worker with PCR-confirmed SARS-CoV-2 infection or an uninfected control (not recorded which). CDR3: CAISESAGREAQYF. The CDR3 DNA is TGTGCCATCAGTGAGTCGGCAGGGCGAGAGGCCCAGTACTTC.